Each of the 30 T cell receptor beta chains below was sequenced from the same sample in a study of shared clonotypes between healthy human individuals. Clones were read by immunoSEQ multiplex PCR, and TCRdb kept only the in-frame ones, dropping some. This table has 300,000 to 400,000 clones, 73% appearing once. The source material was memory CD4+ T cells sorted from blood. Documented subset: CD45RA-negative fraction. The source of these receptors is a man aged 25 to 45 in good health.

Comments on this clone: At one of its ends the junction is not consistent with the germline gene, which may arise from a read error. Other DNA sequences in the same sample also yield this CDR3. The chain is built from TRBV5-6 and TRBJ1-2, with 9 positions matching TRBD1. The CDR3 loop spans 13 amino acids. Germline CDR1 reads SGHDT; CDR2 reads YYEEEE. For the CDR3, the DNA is TGTGCCAGTAGCTTGTGGGACAGGGCTGGCTACACCTTC. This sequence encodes CASSLWDRAGYTF.

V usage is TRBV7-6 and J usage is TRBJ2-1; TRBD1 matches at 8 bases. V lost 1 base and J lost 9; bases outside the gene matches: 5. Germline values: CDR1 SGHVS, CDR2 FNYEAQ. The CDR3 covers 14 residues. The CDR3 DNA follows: TGTGCCAGCAGCTTAGACAGGGGGTCGGCTGAGCAGTTCTTC. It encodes CASSLDRGSAEQFF. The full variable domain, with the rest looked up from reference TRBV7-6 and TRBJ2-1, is GAGVSQSPRYKVTKRGQDVALRCDPISGHVSLYWYRQALGQGPEFLTYFNYEAQQDKSGLPNDRFSAERPEGSISTLTIQRTEQRDSAMYRCASSLDRGSAEQFFGPGTRLTVL.

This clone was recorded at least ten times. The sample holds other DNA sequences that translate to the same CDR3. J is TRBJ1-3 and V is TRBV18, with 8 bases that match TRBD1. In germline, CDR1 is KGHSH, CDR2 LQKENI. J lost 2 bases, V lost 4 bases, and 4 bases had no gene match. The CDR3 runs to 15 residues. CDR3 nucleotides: TGTGCCAGCTCACTCCAGACAGGGGCTGGAAACACCATATATTTT. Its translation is CASSLQTGAGNTIYF.

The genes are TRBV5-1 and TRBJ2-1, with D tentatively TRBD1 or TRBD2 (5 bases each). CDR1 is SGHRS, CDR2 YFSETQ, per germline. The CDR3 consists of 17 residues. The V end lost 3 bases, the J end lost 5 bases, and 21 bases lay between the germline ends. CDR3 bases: TGCGCCAGCAGCTCCGAACTAAGGGGAAGCGGCCACAATGAGCAGTTCTTC. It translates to CASSSELRGSGHNEQFF.

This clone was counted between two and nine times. The CDR3 here is CSDPGREHF. The CDR3 nucleotides read TGCAGTGACCCGGGACGAGAGCATTTT. This chain uses TRBV20-1 with TRBJ1-5; a weak D match, TRBD1 (5 bases). CDR1 and CDR2 from the germline V gene are DFQATT and SNEGSKA (reference sequence). Trimming removed 7 bases from V and 14 bases from J, with 12 bases in between. The CDR3 runs 9 residues.

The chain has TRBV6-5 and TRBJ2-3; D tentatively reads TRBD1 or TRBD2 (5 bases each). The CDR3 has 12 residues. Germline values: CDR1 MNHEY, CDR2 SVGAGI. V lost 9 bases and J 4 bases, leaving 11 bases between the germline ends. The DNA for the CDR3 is TGTGCCAGTTTGGGACCCCCAGATACGCAGTATTTT. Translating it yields CASLGPPDTQYF.

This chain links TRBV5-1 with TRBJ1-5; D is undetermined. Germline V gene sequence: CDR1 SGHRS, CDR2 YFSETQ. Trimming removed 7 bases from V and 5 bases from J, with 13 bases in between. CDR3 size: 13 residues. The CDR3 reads CASRMGEDQPQHF. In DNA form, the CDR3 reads TGCGCCAGCCGAATGGGAGAGGATCAGCCCCAGCATTTT.

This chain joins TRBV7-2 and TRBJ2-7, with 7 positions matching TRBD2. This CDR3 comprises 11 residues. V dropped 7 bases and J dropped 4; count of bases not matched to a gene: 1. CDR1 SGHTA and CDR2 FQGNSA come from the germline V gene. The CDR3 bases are TGTGCCAGCACCGGGGGGTACGAGCAGTACTTC. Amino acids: CASTGGYEQYF.

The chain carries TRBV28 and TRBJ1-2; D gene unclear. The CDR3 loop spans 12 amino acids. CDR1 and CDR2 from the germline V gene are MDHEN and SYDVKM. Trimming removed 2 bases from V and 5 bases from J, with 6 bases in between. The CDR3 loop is CASSLIGYGYTF. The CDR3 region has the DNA TGTGCCAGCAGTTTAATAGGGTATGGCTACACCTTC.

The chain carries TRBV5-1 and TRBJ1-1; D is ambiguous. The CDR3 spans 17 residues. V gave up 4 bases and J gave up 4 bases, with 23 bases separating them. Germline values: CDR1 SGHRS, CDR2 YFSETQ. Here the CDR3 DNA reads TGCGCCAGCAGCGTTCGACACACGGATAACGTGGGCACTGAAGCTTTCTTT. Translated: CASSVRHTDNVGTEAFF.

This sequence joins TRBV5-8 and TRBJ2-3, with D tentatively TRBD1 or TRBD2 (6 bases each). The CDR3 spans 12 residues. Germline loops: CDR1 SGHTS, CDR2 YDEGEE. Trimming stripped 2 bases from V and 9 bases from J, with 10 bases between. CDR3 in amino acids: CASSLGGFTQYF. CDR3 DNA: TGTGCCAGCAGCTTAGGGGGGTTCACGCAGTATTTT.

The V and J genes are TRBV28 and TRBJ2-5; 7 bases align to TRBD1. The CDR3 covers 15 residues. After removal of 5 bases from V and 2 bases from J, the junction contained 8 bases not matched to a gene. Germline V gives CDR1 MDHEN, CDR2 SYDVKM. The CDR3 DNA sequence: TGTGCCAGCAGTACCCCGGGACAGCCTCAAGAGACCCAGTACTTC. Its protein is CASSTPGQPQETQYF.

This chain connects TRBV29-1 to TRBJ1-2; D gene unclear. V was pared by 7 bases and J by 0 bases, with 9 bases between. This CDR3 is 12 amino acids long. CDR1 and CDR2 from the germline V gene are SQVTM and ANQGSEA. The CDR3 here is CSAEYSNYGYTF. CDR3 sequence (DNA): TGCAGCGCAGAGTATTCTAACTATGGCTACACCTTC.

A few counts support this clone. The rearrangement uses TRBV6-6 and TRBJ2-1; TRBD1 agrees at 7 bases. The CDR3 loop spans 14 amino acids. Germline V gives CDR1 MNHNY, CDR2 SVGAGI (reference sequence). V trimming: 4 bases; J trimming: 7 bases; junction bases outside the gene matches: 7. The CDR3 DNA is TGTGCCAGCAGTTTTGACAGGGAAGGGAATGAGCAGTTCTTC. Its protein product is CASSFDREGNEQFF.

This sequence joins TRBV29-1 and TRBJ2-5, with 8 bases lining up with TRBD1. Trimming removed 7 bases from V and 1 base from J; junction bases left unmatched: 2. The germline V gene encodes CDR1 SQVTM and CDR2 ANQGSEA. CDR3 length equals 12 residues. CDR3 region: CSAGTGQETQYF. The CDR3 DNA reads TGCAGCGCCGGGACAGGCCAAGAGACCCAGTACTTC.

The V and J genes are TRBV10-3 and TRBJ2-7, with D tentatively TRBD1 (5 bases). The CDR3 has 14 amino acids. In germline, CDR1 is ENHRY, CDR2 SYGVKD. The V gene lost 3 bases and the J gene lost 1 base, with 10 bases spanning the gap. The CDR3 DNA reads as TGTGCCATCAGTGACTACGACAGATCCTACGAGCAGTACTTC. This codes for CAISDYDRSYEQYF.

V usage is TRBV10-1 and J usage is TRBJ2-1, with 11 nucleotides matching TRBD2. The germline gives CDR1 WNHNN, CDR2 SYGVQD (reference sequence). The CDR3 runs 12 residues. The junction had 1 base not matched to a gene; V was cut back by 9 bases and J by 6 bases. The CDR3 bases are TGCGCCAGTAGCGGGAGGGTCAATGAGCAGTTCTTC. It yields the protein CASSGRVNEQFF.

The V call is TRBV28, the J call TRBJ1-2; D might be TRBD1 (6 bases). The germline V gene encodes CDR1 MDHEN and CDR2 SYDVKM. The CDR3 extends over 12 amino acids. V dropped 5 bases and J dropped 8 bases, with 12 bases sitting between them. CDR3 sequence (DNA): TGTGCCAGCAGTCAGGAGGGGGAGGGCTACACCTTC. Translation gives CASSQEGEGYTF.

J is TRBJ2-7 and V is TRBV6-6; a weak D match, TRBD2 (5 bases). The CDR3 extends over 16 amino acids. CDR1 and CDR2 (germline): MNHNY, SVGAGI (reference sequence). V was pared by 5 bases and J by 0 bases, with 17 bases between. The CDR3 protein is CASSPVARATSYEQYF. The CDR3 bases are TGTGCCAGCAGTCCGGTGGCGAGGGCCACCTCCTACGAGCAGTACTTC.

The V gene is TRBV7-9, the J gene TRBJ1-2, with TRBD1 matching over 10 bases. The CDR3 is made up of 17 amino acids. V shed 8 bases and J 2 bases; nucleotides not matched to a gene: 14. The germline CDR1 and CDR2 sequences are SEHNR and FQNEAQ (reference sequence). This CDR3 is CASVLSLTGGANYGYTF. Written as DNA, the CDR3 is TGTGCCAGCGTTCTTTCCCTGACAGGGGGCGCAAACTATGGCTACACCTTC.

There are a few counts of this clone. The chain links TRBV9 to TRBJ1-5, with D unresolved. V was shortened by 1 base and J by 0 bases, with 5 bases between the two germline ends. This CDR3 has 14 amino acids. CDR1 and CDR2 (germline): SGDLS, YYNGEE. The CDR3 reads CASSVHSSNQPQHF. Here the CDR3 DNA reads TGTGCCAGCAGCGTACACAGTAGCAATCAGCCCCAGCATTTT.

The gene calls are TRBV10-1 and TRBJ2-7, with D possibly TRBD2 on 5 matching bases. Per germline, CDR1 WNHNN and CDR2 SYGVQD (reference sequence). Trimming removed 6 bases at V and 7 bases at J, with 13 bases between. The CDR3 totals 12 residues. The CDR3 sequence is CASSPGRGEQYF. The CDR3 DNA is TGCGCCAGCAGCCCGGGAAGAGGGGAGCAGTACTTC.

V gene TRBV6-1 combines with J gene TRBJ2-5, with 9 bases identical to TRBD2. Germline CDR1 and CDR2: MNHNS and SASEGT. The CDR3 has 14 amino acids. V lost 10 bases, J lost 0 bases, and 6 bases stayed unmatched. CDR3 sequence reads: CATEAGGNQETQYF. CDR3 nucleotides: TGTGCCACCGAAGCGGGAGGAAACCAAGAGACCCAGTACTTC.

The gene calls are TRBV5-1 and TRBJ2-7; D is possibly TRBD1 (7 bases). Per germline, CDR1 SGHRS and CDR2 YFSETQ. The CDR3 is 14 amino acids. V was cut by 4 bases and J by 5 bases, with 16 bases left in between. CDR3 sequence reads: CASSRGTVLDEQYF. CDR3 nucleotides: TGCGCCAGCAGCCGCGGGACAGTTCTCGACGAGCAGTACTTC.

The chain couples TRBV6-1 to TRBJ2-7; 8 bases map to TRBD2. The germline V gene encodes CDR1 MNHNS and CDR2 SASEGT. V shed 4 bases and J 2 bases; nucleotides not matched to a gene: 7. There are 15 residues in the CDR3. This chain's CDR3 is CASSARAGAAYEQYF. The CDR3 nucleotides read TGTGCCAGCAGTGCCCGAGCGGGAGCCGCCTACGAGCAGTACTTC.

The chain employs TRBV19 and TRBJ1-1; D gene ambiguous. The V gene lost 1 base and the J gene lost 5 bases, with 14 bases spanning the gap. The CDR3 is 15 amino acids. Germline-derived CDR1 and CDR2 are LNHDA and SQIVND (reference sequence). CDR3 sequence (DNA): TGTGCCAGTAGTATAGTTGTCACACGAGGGACTGAAGCTTTCTTT. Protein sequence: CASSIVVTRGTEAFF.

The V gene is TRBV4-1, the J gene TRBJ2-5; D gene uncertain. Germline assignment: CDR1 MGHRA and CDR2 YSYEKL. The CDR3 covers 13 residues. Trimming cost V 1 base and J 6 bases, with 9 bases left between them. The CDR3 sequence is CASSQGVFQTQYF. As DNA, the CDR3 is TGCGCCAGCAGCCAAGGGGTTTTTCAGACCCAGTACTTC.

Here the CDR3 DNA reads TGTGCCAGCTCACCGAGGACAGGAGAGACCGGGGAGCTGTTTTTT. Amino acid sequence: CASSPRTGETGELFF. This chain uses TRBV18 with TRBJ2-2; TRBD1 agrees at 7 bases. V was pared by 3 bases and J by 5 bases, with 6 bases of the junction left unmatched. Germline values: CDR1 KGHSH, CDR2 LQKENI. This CDR3 comprises 15 residues.

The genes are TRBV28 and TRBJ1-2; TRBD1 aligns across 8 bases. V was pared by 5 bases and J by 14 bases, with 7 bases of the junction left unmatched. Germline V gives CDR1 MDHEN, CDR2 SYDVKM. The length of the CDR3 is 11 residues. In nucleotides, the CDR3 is TGTGCCAGCAGTAGTACAGGGGGGACGACCTTC. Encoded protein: CASSSTGGTTF.

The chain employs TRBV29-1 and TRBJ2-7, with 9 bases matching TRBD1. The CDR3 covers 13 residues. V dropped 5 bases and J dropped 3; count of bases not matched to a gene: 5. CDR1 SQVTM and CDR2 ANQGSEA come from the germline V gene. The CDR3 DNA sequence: TGCAGCGTTATAGACAGGGGGGACTACGAGCAGTACTTC. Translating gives CSVIDRGDYEQYF.